These 31 T cell receptor beta chains came from one sample sequenced in a study of neurological immune-mediated disorders. One entry per CDR3 protein, called by TCRdb with MiXCR from the 5' RACE reads. The sample shows tens of thousands of distinct CDR3 sequences, less than 4% of them seen only once. Source material: PBMCs. The source of these receptors is a man aged 25-45 years with multiple sclerosis.

In its sample, this clonotype was seen many times. The V call is TRBV5-1, the J call TRBJ2-3; 8 bases align to TRBD2. The CDR3 sequence is 15 residues long. Germline V gene sequence: CDR1 SGHRS, CDR2 YFSETQ. The V segment lost 5 bases and the J segment 3 bases; nucleotides outside the gene matches: 8. The CDR3 loop reads CASRDLGGATDTQYF. CDR3 in DNA: TGCGCCAGCAGGGACCTCGGGGGGGCTACAGATACGCAGTATTTT.

This clonotype is labeled as medium-sized (0.01 to 0.1%). The genes are TRBV11-2 and TRBJ2-7; either TRBD1 or TRBD2 may supply D (6 bases each). V was clipped by 6 bases and J by 2 bases, with 11 bases between them. The V gene's germline CDR1 is SGHAT and CDR2 FQNNGV. The CDR3 consists of 13 residues. The CDR3 loop reads CASSWGAPYEQYF. The CDR3 bases are TGTGCCAGCAGTTGGGGGGCCCCCTACGAGCAGTACTTC. Full variable domain (missing parts from reference TRBV11-2 and TRBJ2-7): EAGVAQSPRYKIIEKRQSVAFWCNPISGHATLYWYQQILGQGPKLLIQFQNNGVVDDSQLPKDRFSAERLKGVDSTLKIQPAKLEDSAVYLCASSWGAPYEQYFGPGTRLTVT.

There are many counts of this clonotype. The DNA of the CDR3 is TGCGCCAGCAGCCAAGAAGGAGCTAGACCTTCGGAGACCCAGTACTTC. Its protein product is CASSQEGARPSETQYF. V usage is TRBV4-1 and J usage is TRBJ2-5; no reliable D call. Germline V CDR1 and CDR2: MGHRA, YSYEKL. This CDR3 comprises 16 residues. V was clipped by 0 bases and J by 5 bases, with 16 bases between them.

The table lists this clonotype with many counts. The CDR3 DNA reads as TGCAGCGTTGAGGAGGGGAATAACTATGGCTACACCTTC. Translating it yields CSVEEGNNYGYTF. The chain combines TRBV29-1 with TRBJ1-2; weak D call: TRBD1 (5 bases). This CDR3 has 13 residues. V shed 3 bases and J shed 1 base, with 9 bases lying between them. CDR1 and CDR2 (germline): SQVTM, ANQGSEA.

The chain links TRBV10-3 to TRBJ1-3; D may be TRBD1 (6 bases). Germline CDR1 ENHRY, CDR2 SYGVKD. The length of the CDR3 is 14 residues. With 7 bases removed from V and 2 bases from J, the gap between germline ends came to 12 bases. CDR3 protein: CAITRDKAGNTIYF. CDR3 DNA sequence: TGTGCCATCACCAGGGACAAGGCTGGAAACACCATATATTTT.

The sample holds many counts of this clonotype. Its ends do not fully match the called genes, so a read error is possible. This chain uses TRBV12-3 or TRBV12-4 with TRBJ1-5; 7 nucleotides match TRBD1. The CDR3 consists of 14 residues. The CDR3 coding sequence is TGTGCCAGCAGTTTCAGTAGCACGGGACAGCCCCAGAATTTT. The encoded protein is CASSFSSTGQPQNF.

This clonotype appeared many times. The chain uses TRBV5-1 and TRBJ1-3; perhaps TRBD1 as D (6 bases). Germline V gene sequence: CDR1 SGHRS, CDR2 YFSETQ. Deletions cut 2 bases from V and 0 bases from J, with 15 bases between. The CDR3 is made up of 17 amino acids. Here the CDR3 reads CASSFNPQGISGNTIYF. The CDR3 DNA sequence: TGCGCCAGCAGCTTTAATCCCCAGGGGATCTCTGGAAACACCATATATTTT.

Ten or more counts support this clonotype. The rearrangement uses TRBV2 and TRBJ2-3; the match to TRBD1 covers 8 bases. The CDR3 totals 13 residues. Germline V lookup: CDR1 SNHLY, CDR2 FYNNEI. J gave up 6 bases and V 7 bases, and 6 bases lay outside the gene matches. The CDR3 reads CASNVRGPDTQYF. The CDR3 nucleotides are TGTGCCAGCAACGTCAGGGGGCCGGATACGCAGTATTTT.

This rearrangement joins TRBV4-1 to TRBJ2-7; a weak D match, TRBD2 (5 bases). Per the germline V gene, CDR1 is MGHRA and CDR2 is YSYEKL. V was clipped by 6 bases and J by 5 bases, with 17 bases between them. The CDR3 covers 14 residues. The chain's CDR3 is CASRGLGFGDEQYF. The CDR3 DNA follows: TGCGCCAGCAGGGGGTTGGGGTTCGGGGACGAGCAGTACTTC.

This clonotype has a count of ten or more. The chain employs TRBV7-6 and TRBJ2-7, with D tentatively TRBD2 (5 bases). The V gene lost 1 base and the J gene lost 7 bases, with 17 bases spanning the gap. Germline V gene data show CDR1 as SGHVS and CDR2 as FNYEAQ. CDR3 length: 15 amino acids. This CDR3 reads CASSLVVASTGEQYF. DNA for the CDR3: TGTGCCAGCAGCTTAGTTGTCGCTTCAACGGGGGAGCAGTACTTC.

This clonotype occurred many times. This chain links TRBV2 with TRBJ2-3; D ambiguous. Between the trimmed V and J ends, which lost 3 bases and 4 bases, there was a span of 14 bases. This CDR3 has 15 amino acids. CDR1 SNHLY and CDR2 FYNNEI come from the germline V gene. The CDR3 DNA sequence: TGTGCCAGCAGTGAGGTCCCACGAGGAGCAGATACGCAGTATTTT. Translated: CASSEVPRGADTQYF.

This clonotype was seen ten or more times. CDR3 sequence (DNA): TGCGCCAGCAGCCAGGGGGGACTAGCAAATGAGCAGTTCTTC. It translates to CASSQGGLANEQFF. The J gene is TRBJ2-1, the V gene TRBV4-1, with TRBD2 matching over 9 bases. Per germline, CDR1 MGHRA and CDR2 YSYEKL. Unmatched junction bases numbered 4, after V lost 3 bases and J lost 7 bases. The CDR3 runs 14 residues.

This clonotype was found many times. The V gene is TRBV7-2, the J gene TRBJ2-6; D is unresolved. The V and J ends lost 3 bases and 0 bases respectively, with 6 bases between them. This CDR3 has 15 residues. Germline V gives CDR1 SGHTA, CDR2 FQGNSA. CDR3 sequence reads: CASSFVVSGANVLTF. CDR3 bases: TGTGCCAGCAGCTTTGTGGTCTCTGGGGCCAACGTCCTGACTTTC.

This clonotype was recorded a few times. Since a much larger clone is just one base distant, this may be a read error. V and J are TRBV28 and TRBJ2-3, with 7 nucleotides matching TRBD1. Germline lookup yields CDR1 MDHEN and CDR2 SYDVKM. The CDR3 is 14 amino acids. This chain's CDR3 is CVSRTTGNTDTQYF. The CDR3 DNA is TGTGTCAGCAGGACGACAGGGAACACAGATACGCAGTATTTT. The full variable domain, in which reference TRBV28 and TRBJ2-3 provide the parts outside the CDR3, is DVKVTQSSRYLVKRTGEKVFLECVQDMDHENMFWYRQDPGLGLRLIYFSYDVKMKEKGDIPEGYSVSREKKERFSLILESASTNQTSMYLCVSRTTGNTDTQYFGPGTRLTVL.

This clonotype appeared a few times. A much larger clone differs from this one at a single base, so this may be a read error. The V gene is TRBV15, the J gene TRBJ2-7; 7 nucleotides line up with TRBD1. CDR3 length equals 14 residues. The ends lost 7 bases at V and 3 bases at J; junction bases unmatched: 9. Germline V gene lookup returns CDR1 LNHNV and CDR2 YYDKDF (reference sequence). CDR3 protein: CATTRQGTGYEQYF. The DNA for the CDR3 is TGTGCCACCACCCGACAGGGTACCGGCTACGAGCAGTACTTC.

This clonotype was observed many times. The J gene is TRBJ2-3, the V gene TRBV7-9; D is undetermined. V was cut by 1 base and J by 1 base, with 12 bases left in between. CDR1 SEHNR and CDR2 FQNEAQ come from the germline V gene (reference sequence). CDR3 length equals 16 residues. Here the CDR3 reads CASSLVVQVGTDTQYF. DNA for the CDR3: TGTGCCAGCAGCTTAGTCGTGCAGGTGGGCACAGATACGCAGTATTTT.

This clonotype was observed at least ten times. The V gene is TRBV20-1, the J gene TRBJ2-7; TRBD2 agrees at 13 bases. Trimming cost V 5 bases and J 4 bases; bases outside gene matches: 8. The germline gives CDR1 DFQATT, CDR2 SNEGSKA (reference sequence). This CDR3 has 15 amino acids. CDR3 sequence (DNA): TGCAGTGCTTTTGGGACTAGCGGGGATATTTACGAGCAGTACTTC. This codes for CSAFGTSGDIYEQYF.

This clonotype showed up many times. The gene calls are TRBV6-4 and TRBJ2-6; D gene unclear. Germline assignment: CDR1 MRHNA and CDR2 SNTAGT. The ends were cut back, 2 bases at V and 3 bases at J, with 5 bases in the middle. This CDR3 is built from 14 residues. CDR3 bases: TGTGCCAGCAGTGACAGGGTTGGGGCCAACGTCCTGACTTTC. Protein sequence: CASSDRVGANVLTF.

This clonotype was counted ten times or more. The chain combines TRBV20-1 with TRBJ1-2; D ambiguous. V was cut by 0 bases and J by 4 bases, with 18 bases left in between. The CDR3 spans 16 residues. CDR1 is DFQATT and CDR2 is SNEGSKA in the germline V gene (reference sequence). The CDR3 DNA is TGCAGTGCTAGAGATCTCGGTATTAAGGAGGGCTATGGCTACACCTTC. Its translation is CSARDLGIKEGYGYTF.

This clonotype showed up many times. This chain uses TRBV29-1 with TRBJ1-2, with a tentative D call TRBD1 (5 bases). The germline V gene has CDR1 SQVTM and CDR2 ANQGSEA. CDR3 size: 12 residues. With 7 bases removed from V and 1 base from J, the gap between germline ends came to 10 bases. The CDR3 protein is CSGGGDNYGYTF. The DNA of the CDR3 is TGCAGCGGCGGGGGTGATAACTATGGCTACACCTTC. Complete variable domain (other parts from reference TRBV29-1 and TRBJ1-2): SAVISQKPSRDICQRGTSLTIQCQVDSQVTMMFWYRQQPGQSLTLIATANQGSEATYESGFVIDKFPISRPNLTFSTLTVSNMSPEDSSIYLCSGGGDNYGYTFGSGTRLTVV.

Many counts were recorded for this clonotype. V gene TRBV5-1 combines with J gene TRBJ2-3; no clear D. This CDR3 spans 14 amino acids. Germline CDR1 SGHRS, CDR2 YFSETQ. Trimming took 4 bases from V and 3 from J, leaving 12 bases between them. This chain's CDR3 is CASSVRLGTDTQYF. DNA of the CDR3: TGCGCCAGCAGCGTCAGGTTGGGTACAGATACGCAGTATTTT.

The sample holds many counts of this clonotype. The chain carries TRBV7-7 and TRBJ2-3; D ambiguous. V lost 4 bases, J lost 0 bases, and 2 bases lay in between. The CDR3 spans 12 residues. Germline CDR1 is SSHAT and CDR2 is FNYEAQ (reference sequence). CDR3 coding DNA: TGTGCCAGCAGCTACAGCACAGATACGCAGTATTTT. It is translated as CASSYSTDTQYF.

This clonotype came up many times. The rearrangement joins TRBV13 to TRBJ1-2; possibly TRBD1 for D (5 bases). Trimming removed 6 bases from V and 8 bases from J, with 13 bases in between. The CDR3 is made up of 12 amino acids. Germline V lookup: CDR1 PRHDT, CDR2 FYEKMQ (reference sequence). As DNA, the CDR3 is TGTGCCAGCAGTACGGGGGTAACGGGCTACACCTTC. Translating it yields CASSTGVTGYTF.

The sample holds many counts of this clonotype. V and J are TRBV5-5 and TRBJ2-1; the D call may be TRBD1 or TRBD2 (6 bases each). The CDR3 covers 16 residues. Looked up from germline, CDR1 is SGHKS and CDR2 is YYEKEE (reference sequence). The V gene lost 4 bases and the J gene lost 4 bases, with 18 bases spanning the gap. This CDR3 is CASSPVGQGRYNEQFF. The DNA for the CDR3 is TGTGCCAGCAGCCCGGTGGGGCAGGGGAGGTACAATGAGCAGTTCTTC.

In regard to this clonotype: This clone may be a read error of a much larger clone one base away. The genes are TRBV5-5 and TRBJ1-5, with 7 bases lining up with TRBD1. The CDR3 totals 16 residues. CDR1 is SGHKS, CDR2 YYEKEE, per germline (reference sequence). CDR3 nucleotides: TGTGCCAGCAGCCCACAGGGGATCTATAGCAATCAGCCCCAGAATTTT. Translating it yields CASSPQGIYSNQPQNF.

This clonotype came up many times. The chain has TRBV4-3 and TRBJ1-2; D uncertain. Germline V gives CDR1 LGHNA, CDR2 YSLEER. Between the trimmed V and J ends, which lost 3 bases and 0 bases, there was a span of 11 bases. CDR3 size: 15 residues. CDR3 in amino acids: CASSQKFSANYGYTF. In DNA, the CDR3 is TGCGCCAGCAGCCAGAAGTTCAGCGCTAACTATGGCTACACCTTC.

Regarding this clonotype: A much larger clone lies a single base off, so this may be a read error. The final CDR3 position lacks the conserved phenylalanine or tryptophan, pointing to a likely read error. Here the CDR3 DNA reads TGCAGTGCTAGAGATGAGAAAAGGGGGCGAGAAGCTTTCATT. Amino acids: CSARDEKRGREAFI. This chain connects TRBV20-1 to TRBJ1-1; 7 nucleotides match TRBD1. Germline trimming cut 0 bases from V and 8 bases from J; bases unmatched to any gene: 9. From germline, CDR1 is DFQATT and CDR2 SNEGSKA (reference sequence). The CDR3 consists of 14 residues.

In this sample, this clonotype turned up many times. The chain links TRBV9 to TRBJ2-3; 14 bases are shared with TRBD2. V lost 2 bases to trimming and J lost 4 bases; unmatched junction nucleotides: 3. Germline CDR1 SGDLS, CDR2 YYNGEE. The CDR3 runs to 16 residues. CDR3: CASSVTSGGVADTQYF. DNA for the CDR3: TGTGCCAGCAGCGTGACTAGCGGGGGGGTCGCAGATACGCAGTATTTT.

This clonotype came up many times. The chain is built from TRBV5-1 and TRBJ2-5; D gene unclear. Germline CDR1 and CDR2: SGHRS and YFSETQ. CDR3 length equals 14 residues. Trimming left V 0 bases short and J 5 bases short, with 11 bases between. DNA for the CDR3: TGCGCCAGCAGCTTGGCCGGGTTGGGGGAGACCCAGTACTTC. Its protein is CASSLAGLGETQYF.

This clonotype came up many times. This chain connects TRBV29-1 to TRBJ2-7; D not resolved. CDR3 length: 12 residues. Germline V gives CDR1 SQVTM, CDR2 ANQGSEA. With 4 bases removed from V and 2 bases from J, the gap between germline ends came to 9 bases. The CDR3 protein is CSVVESPYEQYF. The CDR3 bases are TGCAGCGTTGTAGAGTCCCCCTACGAGCAGTACTTC.

This clonotype has ten or more counts. CDR3 coding DNA: TGTGCCAGCAGCCCCAGGACAGGCGCTAACTATGGCTACACCTTC. Its translation is CASSPRTGANYGYTF. The chain employs TRBV7-2 and TRBJ1-2; 7 bases line up with TRBD1. The V and J ends lost 5 bases and 0 bases, in that order; junction bases with no gene match: 6. The CDR3 runs 15 residues. The germline CDR1 and CDR2 sequences are SGHTA and FQGNSA.